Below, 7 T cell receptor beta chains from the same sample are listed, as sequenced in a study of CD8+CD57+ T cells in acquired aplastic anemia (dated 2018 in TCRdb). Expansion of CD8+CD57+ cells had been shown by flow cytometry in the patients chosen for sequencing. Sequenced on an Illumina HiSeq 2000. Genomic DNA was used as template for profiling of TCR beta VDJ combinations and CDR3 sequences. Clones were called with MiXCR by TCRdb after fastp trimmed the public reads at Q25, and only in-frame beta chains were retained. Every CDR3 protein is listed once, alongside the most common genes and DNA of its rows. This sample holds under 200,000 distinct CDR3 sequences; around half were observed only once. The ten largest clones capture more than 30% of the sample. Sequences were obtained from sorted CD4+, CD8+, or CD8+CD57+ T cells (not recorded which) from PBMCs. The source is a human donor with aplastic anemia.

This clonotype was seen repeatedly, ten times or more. DNA of the CDR3: TGTGCCAGTAGTACCCGACGGCTAGCAGCTAGCACAGATACGCAGTATTTT. The encoded protein is CASSTRRLAASTDTQYF. The chain uses TRBV19 and TRBJ2-3; TRBD2 is a possible D gene (5 bases). Looked up from germline, CDR1 is LNHDA and CDR2 is SQIVND (reference sequence). CDR3 length: 17 residues. V lost 4 bases and J lost 0, with 17 bases in between.

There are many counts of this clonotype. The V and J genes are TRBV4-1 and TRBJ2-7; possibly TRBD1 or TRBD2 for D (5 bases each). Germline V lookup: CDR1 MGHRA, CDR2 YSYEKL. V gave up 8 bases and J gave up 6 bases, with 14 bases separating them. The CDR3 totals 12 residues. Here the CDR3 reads CASGRNGGEQYF. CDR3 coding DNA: TGCGCCAGCGGTCGCAATGGGGGCGAGCAGTACTTC.

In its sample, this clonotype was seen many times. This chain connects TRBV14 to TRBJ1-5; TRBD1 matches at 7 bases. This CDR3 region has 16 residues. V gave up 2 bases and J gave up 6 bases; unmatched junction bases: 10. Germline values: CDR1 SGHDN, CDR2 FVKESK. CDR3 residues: CASSQPRLGQFQPQHF. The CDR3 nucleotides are TGTGCCAGCAGCCAACCTCGCTTGGGACAGTTTCAGCCCCAGCATTTT.

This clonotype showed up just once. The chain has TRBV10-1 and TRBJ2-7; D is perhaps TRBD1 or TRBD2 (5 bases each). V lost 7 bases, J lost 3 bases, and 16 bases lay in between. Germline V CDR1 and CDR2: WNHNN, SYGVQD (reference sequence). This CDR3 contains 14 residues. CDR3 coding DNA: TGCGCCAGCAACCTCCGGGACGGAGACTACGAGCAGTACTTC. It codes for CASNLRDGDYEQYF.

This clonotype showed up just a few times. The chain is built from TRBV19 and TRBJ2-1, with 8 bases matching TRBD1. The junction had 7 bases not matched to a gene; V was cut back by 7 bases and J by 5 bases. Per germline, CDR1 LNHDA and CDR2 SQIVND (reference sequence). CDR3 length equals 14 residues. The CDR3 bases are TGTGCCAGTACCTTGACAGGGGAGAACAATGAGCAGTTCTTC. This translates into CASTLTGENNEQFF.

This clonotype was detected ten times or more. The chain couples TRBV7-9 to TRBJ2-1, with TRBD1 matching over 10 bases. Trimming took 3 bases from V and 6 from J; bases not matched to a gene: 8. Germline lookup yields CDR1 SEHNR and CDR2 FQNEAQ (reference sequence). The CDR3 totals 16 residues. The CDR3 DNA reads TGTGCCAGCAGCTTTAGGGGGGACAGGGGTGGCAATGAGCAGTTCTTC. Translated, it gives CASSFRGDRGGNEQFF. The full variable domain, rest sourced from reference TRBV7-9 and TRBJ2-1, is DTGVSQNPRHKITKRGQNVTFRCDPISEHNRLYWYRQTLGQGPEFLTYFQNEAQLEKSRLLSDRFSAERPKGSFSTLEIQRTEQGDSAMYLCASSFRGDRGGNEQFFGPGTRLTVL.

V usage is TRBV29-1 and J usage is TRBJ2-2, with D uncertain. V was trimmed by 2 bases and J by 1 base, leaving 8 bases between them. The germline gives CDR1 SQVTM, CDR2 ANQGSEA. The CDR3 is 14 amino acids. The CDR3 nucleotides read TGCAGCGTTGAAAGTGGCGGGAACACCGGGGAGCTGTTTTTT. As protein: CSVESGGNTGELFF.